The 25 T cell receptor beta chains below all came from one sample that was sequenced in a study of cytomegalovirus exposure and HLA in healthy donors. The PCR contained 60 Vbeta and 13 Jbeta primers. Assay: immunoSEQ multiplex PCR; the TCRdb copy retains only in-frame clones and omits some. The sample shows about 120,000 clones, over 75% of them seen only once. Sequenced input: PBMCs. These receptors were taken from a woman aged 18-29 years in good health and CMV-seronegative.

The chain employs TRBV18 and TRBJ2-5, with 9 positions matching TRBD1. The V gene's germline CDR1 is KGHSH and CDR2 LQKENI. The trim removed 3 bases at V and 11 bases at J, leaving 10 bases unmatched. This CDR3 has 14 residues. CDR3 amino acids: CASSPRGTGQEQYF. The CDR3 region has the DNA TGTGCCAGCTCACCTCGGGGGACAGGGCAAGAGCAGTACTTC.

This chain uses TRBV12-5 with TRBJ1-2; the match to TRBD1 covers 7 bases. Germline V gene sequence: CDR1 LGHNT, CDR2 FRNRAP. The CDR3 spans 16 residues. J was trimmed by 4 bases and V by 1 base; bases with no gene match: 9. The CDR3 coding sequence is TGTGCTAGTGGTTTGGAAGGGGGCCTGGAGGCCTATGGCTACACCTTC. Translating gives CASGLEGGLEAYGYTF.

This rearrangement joins TRBV2 to TRBJ1-5, with a weak D call TRBD1 (5 bases). The CDR3 totals 15 residues. V lost 2 bases, J lost 2 bases, and 10 bases lay in between. From germline, CDR1 is SNHLY and CDR2 FYNNEI. The CDR3 loop reads CASSERGIGNQPQHF. As DNA, the CDR3 is TGTGCCAGCAGTGAACGGGGGATTGGCAATCAGCCCCAGCATTTT.

The V gene is TRBV15, the J gene TRBJ2-7, with a possible D match to TRBD2 (6 bases). Germline values: CDR1 LNHNV, CDR2 YYDKDF (reference sequence). The CDR3 is made up of 16 amino acids. With 3 bases removed from V and 6 bases from J, the gap between germline ends came to 21 bases. CDR3 bases: TGTGCCACCAGCAGGGGACTGAGGGATTCGGTCTCCGAGCAGTACTTC. It translates to CATSRGLRDSVSEQYF.

The chain employs TRBV27 and TRBJ1-2; 11 bases line up with TRBD1. The CDR3 runs 18 residues. The ends lost 4 bases at V and 4 bases at J; junction bases unmatched: 14. Looked up from germline, CDR1 is MNHEY and CDR2 is SMNVEV (reference sequence). CDR3 residues: CASSSSSGTGGLPYGYTF. CDR3 nucleotide sequence: TGTGCCAGCAGTTCCTCATCCGGGACAGGGGGATTGCCCTATGGCTACACCTTC.

This clone was seen a handful of times. V gene TRBV19 combines with J gene TRBJ2-3, with D unclear. V lost 3 bases, J lost 4 bases, and 8 bases lay in between. Per the germline V gene, CDR1 is LNHDA and CDR2 is SQIVND (reference sequence). This CDR3 region has 13 residues. CDR3: CASSITASDTQYF. DNA for the CDR3: TGTGCCAGTAGTATCACAGCCTCAGATACGCAGTATTTT.

V gene TRBV6-5 combines with J gene TRBJ1-1; D uncertain. The V end was cut by 6 bases, the J end by 0 bases, with 11 bases between. Germline values: CDR1 MNHEY, CDR2 SVGAGI. This CDR3 contains 14 residues. The CDR3 nucleotides are TGTGCCAGCAGGGTTGTCGGAGTGAACACTGAAGCTTTCTTT. The encoded protein is CASRVVGVNTEAFF.

The DNA for the CDR3 is TGTGCCAGCAGTTTATCCAACCCGGGACTAGCTTCCTACGAGCAGTACTTC. This encodes CASSLSNPGLASYEQYF. The rearrangement joins TRBV27 to TRBJ2-7, with 9 nucleotides matching TRBD2. CDR1 MNHEY and CDR2 SMNVEV come from the germline V gene (reference sequence). The length of the CDR3 is 17 residues. V gave up 0 bases and J gave up 1 base; unmatched junction bases: 7.

This chain links TRBV6-5 with TRBJ1-1; 7 bases align to TRBD1. The J segment lost 0 bases and the V segment lost 2 bases, leaving 6 bases of the junction unmatched. The CDR3 consists of 16 residues. Looked up from germline, CDR1 is MNHEY and CDR2 is SVGAGI. CDR3 in amino acids: CASSYHFGTVNTEAFF. In nucleotides, the CDR3 is TGTGCCAGCAGTTACCATTTTGGGACAGTGAACACTGAAGCTTTCTTT.

In this sample, this clone turned up a few times. CDR3 region: CASSLARGDEQYF. The CDR3 region has the DNA TGTGCCAGCAGCTTAGCGCGGGGGGACGAGCAGTACTTC. V is TRBV7-9 and J is TRBJ2-7; 8 bases agree with TRBD2. J lost 5 bases, V lost 0 bases, and 0 bases had no gene match. The V gene's germline CDR1 is SEHNR and CDR2 FQNEAQ (reference sequence). The CDR3 loop spans 13 amino acids.

This clone was counted once. V and J are TRBV28 and TRBJ1-2; 10 bases agree with TRBD1. The germline V gene encodes CDR1 MDHEN and CDR2 SYDVKM. There are 17 residues in the CDR3. V gave up 3 bases and J gave up 1 base; unmatched junction bases: 8. DNA for the CDR3: TGTGCCAGCAGTTTGACAGGGGGCGGACGCCTTAACTATGGCTACACCTTC. It codes for CASSLTGGGRLNYGYTF.

Notes on this clone: This same CDR3 is encoded by further DNA sequences in the sample. The chain couples TRBV6-5 to TRBJ1-1; no reliable D call. Per the germline V gene, CDR1 is MNHEY and CDR2 is SVGAGI. The germline V and J ends were trimmed by 2 bases and 1 base, with 8 bases remaining between them. This CDR3 has 14 residues. The CDR3 protein is CASSYGGGNTEAFF. DNA for the CDR3: TGTGCCAGCAGTTACGGCGGAGGGAACACTGAAGCTTTCTTT.

The chain is built from TRBV30 and TRBJ1-5; D gene ambiguous. This CDR3 is 13 amino acids long. Germline V gene sequence: CDR1 GTSNPN, CDR2 SVGIG (reference sequence). Trimming left V 2 bases short and J 7 bases short, with 12 bases between. CDR3 amino acids: CAWSRGYGQPQHF. CDR3 DNA: TGTGCCTGGAGTCGAGGGTACGGACAGCCCCAGCATTTT. The entire variable domain, with the rest obtained from reference TRBV30 and TRBJ1-5, is as follows: SQTIHQWPATLVQPVGSPLSLECTVEGTSNPNLYWYRQAAGRGLQLLFYSVGIGQISSEVPQNLSASRPQDRQFILSSKKLLLSDSGFYLCAWSRGYGQPQHFGDGTRLSIL.

V is TRBV5-1 and J is TRBJ1-4; D is ambiguous. The CDR3 is made up of 14 amino acids. V lost 0 bases, J lost 8 bases, and 11 bases lay in between. The germline CDR1 and CDR2 sequences are SGHRS and YFSETQ. In nucleotides, the CDR3 is TGCGCCAGCAGCTTGGTCGTGGGCACGGAAAAACTGTTTTTT. It yields the protein CASSLVVGTEKLFF.

This clone was recorded once. The rearrangement uses TRBV9 and TRBJ2-1; 14 bases agree with TRBD2. CDR3 length: 16 residues. The germline gives CDR1 SGDLS, CDR2 YYNGEE. V shed 3 bases, J shed 8 bases, and the junction held 7 bases outside the gene matches. In DNA form, the CDR3 reads TGTGCCAGCAGCGCGGAGGGACTAGCGGGAGTCGATGAGCAGTTCTTC. Its protein product is CASSAEGLAGVDEQFF.

The rearrangement joins TRBV5-1 to TRBJ2-1; 13 positions agree with TRBD2. Germline assignment: CDR1 SGHRS and CDR2 YFSETQ. The CDR3 loop spans 22 amino acids. Trimming removed 7 bases from V and 0 bases from J; junction bases left unmatched: 22. The CDR3 DNA reads as TGCGCCAGCCTCAACCTCCCGCTCGGGACTAGCGGGGTCCAGAGCTCCTACAATGAGCAGTTCTTC. This translates into CASLNLPLGTSGVQSSYNEQFF. The full variable domain, with the rest looked up from reference TRBV5-1 and TRBJ2-1, is KAGVTQTPRYLIKTRGQQVTLSCSPISGHRSVSWYQQTPGQGLQFLFEYFSETQRNKGNFPGRFSGRQFSNSRSEMNVSTLELGDSALYLCASLNLPLGTSGVQSSYNEQFFGPGTRLTVL.

The rearrangement links TRBV15 to TRBJ2-5; the match to TRBD2 covers 9 bases. V dropped 8 bases and J dropped 3; count of bases not matched to a gene: 16. Germline V lookup: CDR1 LNHNV, CDR2 YYDKDF (reference sequence). CDR3 length: 17 amino acids. CDR3 region: CATSGPTNLAGKETQYF. The DNA for the CDR3 is TGTGCCACCTCCGGGCCCACCAACCTAGCGGGGAAAGAGACCCAGTACTTC.

This rearrangement joins TRBV15 to TRBJ1-1; D may be TRBD1 (5 bases). V lost 5 bases to trimming and J lost 5 bases, with 18 bases between them. The CDR3 is 15 residues long. Germline assignment: CDR1 LNHNV and CDR2 YYDKDF (reference sequence). The CDR3 bases are TGTGCCACCAGCGCCTCTGACAGCTCGGGTACTGAAGCTTTCTTT. It encodes CATSASDSSGTEAFF.

This clone was seen once. The rearrangement links TRBV18 to TRBJ1-1; no clear D gene. With 3 bases removed from V and 11 bases from J, the gap between germline ends came to 16 bases. Germline V gene data show CDR1 as KGHSH and CDR2 as LQKENI. There are 13 residues in the CDR3. CDR3 sequence: CASSPIPGVLAFF. Here the CDR3 DNA reads TGTGCCAGCTCACCGATTCCGGGAGTATTGGCTTTCTTT.

This clone was observed a single time. The rearrangement uses TRBV27 and TRBJ2-7, with D possibly being TRBD2 (5 bases). The CDR3 has 14 amino acids. Trimming shortened V by 5 bases and J by 2 bases, and 13 bases separated the two germline ends. CDR1 is MNHEY, CDR2 SMNVEV, per germline (reference sequence). The CDR3 sequence is CASSPSGLPYEQYF. In DNA, the CDR3 is TGTGCCAGCAGTCCCAGCGGCCTTCCCTACGAGCAGTACTTC.

The rearrangement joins TRBV14 to TRBJ2-7; D perhaps matches TRBD2 (5 bases). CDR3 size: 13 residues. The V gene lost 1 base and the J gene lost 6 bases, with 10 bases spanning the gap. Germline CDR1 and CDR2: SGHDN and FVKESK. The CDR3 DNA follows: TGTGCCAGCAGCCAAGCGCCGGGGTCCGAGCAGTACTTC. It is translated as CASSQAPGSEQYF.

The chain joins TRBV11-3 to TRBJ2-2; 10 bases line up with TRBD2. Unmatched junction bases numbered 3, after V lost 5 bases and J lost 0 bases. Germline V CDR1 and CDR2: SGHNT, YENEEA. The CDR3 is 16 amino acids. The CDR3: CASSKRGGPNTGELFF. The CDR3 bases are TGTGCCAGCAGCAAGCGGGGGGGACCGAACACCGGGGAGCTGTTTTTT. The full variable domain, its missing parts supplied by reference TRBV11-3 and TRBJ2-2, is EAGVVQSPRYKIIEKKQPVAFWCNPISGHNTLYWYLQNLGQGPELLIRYENEEAVDDSQLPKDRFSAERLKGVDSTLKIQPAELGDSAVYLCASSKRGGPNTGELFFGEGSRLTVL.

The chain employs TRBV5-6 and TRBJ1-5; TRBD1 is a possible D gene (6 bases). The CDR3 totals 15 residues. CDR1 and CDR2 from the germline V gene are SGHDT and YYEEEE. Trimming removed 5 bases at V and 6 bases at J, with 18 bases between. CDR3 loop: CASSESTGKVQPQHF. The CDR3 coding sequence is TGTGCCAGCAGTGAAAGTACAGGGAAGGTTCAGCCCCAGCATTTT.

Comment on this clone: A junction boundary mismatches the germline segment, possibly from a read error. The chain combines TRBV7-9 with TRBJ1-1, with no clear D. Germline V CDR1 and CDR2: SEHNR, FQNEAQ (reference sequence). The CDR3 spans 10 residues. The CDR3, as DNA: TGTTCCAGCAGCCCCGCCGGGGCTTTCTTT. As protein: CSSSPAGAFF.

The gene calls are TRBV5-1 and TRBJ2-2, with D possibly matching TRBD1 (6 bases). The CDR3 has 16 amino acids. The germline CDR1 and CDR2 sequences are SGHRS and YFSETQ. V was trimmed by 0 bases and J by 0 bases, leaving 9 bases between them. The CDR3 DNA follows: TGCGCCAGCAGCTTGGTCAGGGGCGCGAACACCGGGGAGCTGTTTTTT. Residues: CASSLVRGANTGELFF.